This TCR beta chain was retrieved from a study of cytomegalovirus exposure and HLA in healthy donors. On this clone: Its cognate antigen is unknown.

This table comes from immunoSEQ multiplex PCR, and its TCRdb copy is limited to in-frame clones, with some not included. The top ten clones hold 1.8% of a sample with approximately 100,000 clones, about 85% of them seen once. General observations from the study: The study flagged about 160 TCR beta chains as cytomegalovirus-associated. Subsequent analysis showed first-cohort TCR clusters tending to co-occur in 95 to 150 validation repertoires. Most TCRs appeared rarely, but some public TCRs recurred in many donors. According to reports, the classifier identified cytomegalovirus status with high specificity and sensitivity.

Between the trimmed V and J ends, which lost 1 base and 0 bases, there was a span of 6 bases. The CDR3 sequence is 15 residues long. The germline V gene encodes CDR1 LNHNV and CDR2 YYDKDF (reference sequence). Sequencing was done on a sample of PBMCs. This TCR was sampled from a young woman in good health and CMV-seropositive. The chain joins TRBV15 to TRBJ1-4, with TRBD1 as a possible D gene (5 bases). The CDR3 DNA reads TGTGCCACCAGCAGAGGGGGGGCAACTAATGAAAAACTGTTTTTT. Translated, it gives CATSRGGATNEKLFF. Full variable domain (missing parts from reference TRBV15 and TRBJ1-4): DAMVIQNPRYQVTQFGKPVTLSCSQTLNHNVMYWYQQKSSQAPKLLFHYYDKDFNNEADTPDNFQSRRPNTSFCFLDIRSPGLGDTAMYLCATSRGGATNEKLFFGSGTQLSVL.